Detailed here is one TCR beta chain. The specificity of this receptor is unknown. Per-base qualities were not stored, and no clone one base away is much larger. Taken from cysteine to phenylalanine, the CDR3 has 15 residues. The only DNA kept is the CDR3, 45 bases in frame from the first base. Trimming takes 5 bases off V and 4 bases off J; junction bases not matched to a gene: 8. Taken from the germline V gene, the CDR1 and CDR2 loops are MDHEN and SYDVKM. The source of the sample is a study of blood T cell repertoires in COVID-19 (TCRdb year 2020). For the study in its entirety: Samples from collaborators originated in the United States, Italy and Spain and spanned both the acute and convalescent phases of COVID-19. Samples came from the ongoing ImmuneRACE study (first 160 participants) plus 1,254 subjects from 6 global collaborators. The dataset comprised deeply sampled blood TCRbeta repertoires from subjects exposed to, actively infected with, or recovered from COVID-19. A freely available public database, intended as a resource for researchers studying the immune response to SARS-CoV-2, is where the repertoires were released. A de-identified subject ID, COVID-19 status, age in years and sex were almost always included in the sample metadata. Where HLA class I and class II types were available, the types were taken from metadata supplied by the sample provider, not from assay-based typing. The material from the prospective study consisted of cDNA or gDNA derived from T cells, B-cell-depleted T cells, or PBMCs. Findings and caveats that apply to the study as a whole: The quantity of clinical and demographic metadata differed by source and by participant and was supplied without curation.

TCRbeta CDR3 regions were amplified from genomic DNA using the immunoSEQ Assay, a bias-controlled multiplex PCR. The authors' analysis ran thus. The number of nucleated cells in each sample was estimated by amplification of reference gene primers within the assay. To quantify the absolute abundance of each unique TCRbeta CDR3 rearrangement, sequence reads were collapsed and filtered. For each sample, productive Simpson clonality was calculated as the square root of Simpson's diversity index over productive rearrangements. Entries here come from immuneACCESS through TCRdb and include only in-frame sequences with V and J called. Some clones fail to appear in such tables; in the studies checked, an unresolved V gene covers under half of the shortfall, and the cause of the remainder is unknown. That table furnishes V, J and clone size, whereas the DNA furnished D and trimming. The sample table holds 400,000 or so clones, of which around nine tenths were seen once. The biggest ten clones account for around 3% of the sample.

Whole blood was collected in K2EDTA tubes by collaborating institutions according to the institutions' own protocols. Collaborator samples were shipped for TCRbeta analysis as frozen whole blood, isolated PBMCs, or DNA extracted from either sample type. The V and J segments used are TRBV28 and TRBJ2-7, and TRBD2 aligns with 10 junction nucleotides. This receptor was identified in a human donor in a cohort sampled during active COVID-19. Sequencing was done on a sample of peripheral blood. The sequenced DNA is TGTGCCAGCAGTCCCCCAACTAGCGGGGCTTACGAGCAGTACTTC. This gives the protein CASSPPTSGAYEQYF.